The 23 T cell receptor beta chains given below trace back to one sample, sequenced in a study of OX40 agonist ivuxolimab in advanced cancers. Sequenced by immunoSEQ multiplex PCR; TCRdb stores in-frame clones only, minus some. This sample has tens of thousands of clones; around 90% occur once, and the top ten carry roughly 4.9%. Source: CD4+ or CD8+ T cells sorted from blood, taken in a trial of the OX40 agonist ivuxolimab. These receptors were collected from an adult with an advanced solid tumor such as melanoma, head and neck, liver or kidney cancer.

CDR3 amino acids: CASSLGGENTEAFF. Here the CDR3 DNA reads TGCGCCAGCAGCTTGGGTGGGGAGAACACTGAAGCTTTCTTT. The V call is TRBV5-1, the J call TRBJ1-1; no definite D call. The CDR3 is 14 residues long. Looked up from germline, CDR1 is SGHRS and CDR2 is YFSETQ. The germline V and J ends were trimmed by 0 bases and 1 base, with 7 bases remaining between them.

A remark on this clone: The sample has other DNA sequences that encode this CDR3 too. J is TRBJ2-5 and V is TRBV5-4; possibly TRBD1 or TRBD2 for D (6 bases each). CDR1 SGHNT and CDR2 YYREEE come from the germline V gene (reference sequence). V was shortened by 0 bases and J by 5 bases, with 11 bases between the two germline ends. The length of the CDR3 is 14 residues. CDR3 residues: CASSLAGAGETQYF. For the CDR3, the DNA is TGTGCCAGCAGCTTGGCGGGGGCTGGGGAGACCCAGTACTTC.

The chain employs TRBV7-8 and TRBJ2-3, with TRBD2 matching over 8 bases. CDR1 is SGHVS and CDR2 is FQNEAQ in the germline V gene. This CDR3 spans 17 amino acids. With V trimmed by 7 bases and J by 0 bases, 12 bases remained unmatched. The CDR3 here is CASTLGVAGRSTDTQYF. As DNA, the CDR3 is TGTGCCAGCACCCTAGGGGTAGCGGGAAGGAGCACAGATACGCAGTATTTT. Full variable domain (rest looked up from reference TRBV7-8 and TRBJ2-3): GAGVSQSPRYKVAKRGQDVALRCDPISGHVSLFWYQQALGQGPEFLTYFQNEAQLDKSGLPSDRFFAERPEGSVSTLKIQRTQQEDSAVYLCASTLGVAGRSTDTQYFGPGTRLTVL.

This clone has just one count. CDR3 sequence: CASTERGRNGYTF. CDR3 DNA: TGTGCCAGCACCGAAAGGGGACGAAATGGCTACACCTTC. V gene TRBV2 combines with J gene TRBJ1-2; tentative D call: TRBD1 (5 bases). Trimming stripped 7 bases from V and 6 bases from J, with 15 bases between. Germline V gene lookup returns CDR1 SNHLY and CDR2 FYNNEI. CDR3 length: 13 amino acids.

This clone was detected only once. The chain carries TRBV6-1 and TRBJ2-7; D is undetermined. The CDR3 has 13 residues. Trimming took off 5 bases at V and 3 bases at J, with 11 bases between the two ends. Germline assignment: CDR1 MNHNS and CDR2 SASEGT. CDR3 DNA sequence: TGTGCCAGCAGTTCACCGACCCGCTACGAGCAGTACTTC. Translated, it gives CASSSPTRYEQYF.

The chain joins TRBV18 to TRBJ2-7; perhaps TRBD1 as D (6 bases). This CDR3 has 15 amino acids. Germline CDR1 is KGHSH and CDR2 is LQKENI. V lost 6 bases and J 2 bases, leaving 17 bases between the germline ends. CDR3 amino acids: CASSFNEDRAYEQYF. The CDR3 region has the DNA TGTGCCAGCTCTTTCAACGAGGACAGAGCCTACGAGCAGTACTTC.

The chain uses TRBV10-3 and TRBJ2-5; D perhaps matches TRBD2 (6 bases). The CDR3 sequence is 13 residues long. From germline, CDR1 is ENHRY and CDR2 SYGVKD. Trimming stripped 8 bases from V and 1 base from J, with 11 bases between. Here the CDR3 DNA reads TGTGCCATCCGGGGACTGTCCCAAGAGACCCAGTACTTC. This gives the protein CAIRGLSQETQYF.

The chain combines TRBV7-8 with TRBJ1-5; D possibly corresponds to TRBD1 (6 bases). The CDR3 length is 18 residues. Trimming removed 4 bases from V and 5 bases from J, with 24 bases in between. Germline CDR1 is SGHVS and CDR2 is FQNEAQ. Here the CDR3 DNA reads TGTGCCAGCAGCTCCTTTATTCGACCCGGGACACTCTATCAGCCCCAGCATTTT. Its protein is CASSSFIRPGTLYQPQHF.

This chain connects TRBV7-8 to TRBJ2-2; D might be TRBD2 (5 bases). The CDR3 is 15 amino acids. Trimming removed 5 bases from V and 1 base from J, with 11 bases in between. Germline V gene sequence: CDR1 SGHVS, CDR2 FQNEAQ. This CDR3 reads CASSPIGGNTGELFF. The CDR3 DNA follows: TGTGCCAGCAGCCCGATAGGAGGGAACACCGGGGAGCTGTTTTTT.

The chain couples TRBV7-3 to TRBJ2-3; TRBD2 matches at 10 bases. V lost 0 bases to trimming and J lost 6 bases; unmatched junction nucleotides: 3. CDR1 SGHTA and CDR2 FQGTGA come from the germline V gene. The CDR3 runs 15 residues. The CDR3 reads CASSLTLAGVDTQYF. For the CDR3, the DNA is TGTGCCAGCAGCTTAACGCTAGCGGGGGTTGATACGCAGTATTTT.

CDR3 residues: CASSQVRTGGSSPLHF. CDR3 DNA sequence: TGCGCCAGCAGCCAAGTTCGGACAGGGGGCAGTTCACCCCTCCACTTT. The chain recombines TRBV4-1 with TRBJ1-6; 11 positions match TRBD1. Losses at the gene ends were 1 base for V and 9 bases for J; bases not matched to a gene: 5. The CDR3 covers 16 residues. Germline assignment: CDR1 MGHRA and CDR2 YSYEKL.

The gene calls are TRBV2 and TRBJ1-6; D is perhaps TRBD1 (5 bases). CDR3 size: 14 residues. Looked up from germline, CDR1 is SNHLY and CDR2 is FYNNEI. V was trimmed by 6 bases and J by 8 bases, leaving 14 bases between them. The CDR3 DNA follows: TGTGCCAGCAGCGCGGGGGAGGTTGATTCACCCCTCCACTTT. As protein: CASSAGEVDSPLHF.

This clone was observed a handful of times. The J gene is TRBJ1-5, the V gene TRBV2; a possible D gene is TRBD1 (5 bases). V was trimmed by 10 bases and J by 7 bases, leaving 17 bases between them. Germline loops: CDR1 SNHLY, CDR2 FYNNEI. CDR3 size: 13 residues. CDR3 sequence: CATRGPTGQPQHF. The DNA for the CDR3 is TGTGCCACCCGGGGACCCACCGGGCAGCCCCAGCATTTT. The entire variable domain, with the rest obtained from reference TRBV2 and TRBJ1-5, is as follows: EPEVTQTPSHQVTQMGQEVILRCVPISNHLYFYWYRQILGQKVEFLVSFYNNEISEKSEIFDDQFSVERPDGSNFTLKIRSTKLEDSAMYFCATRGPTGQPQHFGDGTRLSIL.

The chain joins TRBV27 to TRBJ2-7; maybe TRBD2 (5 bases). The CDR3 is 14 residues long. V was pared by 2 bases and J by 4 bases, with 12 bases between. Per germline, CDR1 MNHEY and CDR2 SMNVEV (reference sequence). CDR3 loop: CASSLRGSAYEQYF. The CDR3 DNA is TGTGCCAGCAGTTTAAGAGGGTCGGCATACGAGCAGTACTTC.

The chain has TRBV7-2 and TRBJ1-1, with TRBD1 identical over 8 bases. This CDR3 region has 16 residues. Germline V lookup: CDR1 SGHTA, CDR2 FQGNSA. V gave up 3 bases and J gave up 4 bases; unmatched junction bases: 10. CDR3 sequence reads: CASSFWQGARITEAFF. CDR3 in DNA: TGTGCCAGCAGCTTTTGGCAGGGGGCGCGTATCACTGAAGCTTTCTTT.

A single count supports this clone. This chain joins TRBV18 and TRBJ2-5, with D unresolved. The V end lost 4 bases, the J end lost 3 bases, and 9 bases lay between the germline ends. The CDR3 contains 13 residues. Germline lookup yields CDR1 KGHSH and CDR2 LQKENI. Here the CDR3 DNA reads TGTGCCAGCTCACTAGACTTGGAAGAGACCCAGTACTTC. It is translated as CASSLDLEETQYF. Complete variable domain (other parts from reference TRBV18 and TRBJ2-5): NAGVMQNPRHLVRRRGQEARLRCSPMKGHSHVYWYRQLPEEGLKFMVYLQKENIIDESGMPKERFSAEFPKEGPSILRIQQVVRGDSAAYFCASSLDLEETQYFGPGTRLLVL.

The rearrangement uses TRBV9 and TRBJ1-6; TRBD1 agrees at 7 bases. Per the germline V gene, CDR1 is SGDLS and CDR2 is YYNGEE. CDR3 length: 13 residues. V lost 3 bases and J lost 8; bases outside the gene matches: 2. Here the CDR3 DNA reads TGTGCCAGCAGCGCAGGGGGTCATTCACCCCTCCACTTT. Translated: CASSAGGHSPLHF.

The chain uses TRBV6-1 and TRBJ2-3; 9 nucleotides align to TRBD2. The CDR3 totals 15 residues. Trimming cost V 5 bases and J 3 bases; bases outside gene matches: 6. Germline lookup yields CDR1 MNHNS and CDR2 SASEGT. DNA of the CDR3: TGTGCCAGCAGTTCCGGGACTAGCAGAACAGATACGCAGTATTTT. This codes for CASSSGTSRTDTQYF.

In its sample, this clone was seen once. The chain has TRBV13 and TRBJ2-7; TRBD2 agrees at 7 bases. This CDR3 has 16 amino acids. Germline trimming cut 1 base from V and 2 bases from J; bases unmatched to any gene: 8. Per germline, CDR1 PRHDT and CDR2 FYEKMQ (reference sequence). Written as DNA, the CDR3 is TGTGCCAGCAGCTTAGAAGGGCGGGAGCCGACCTACGAGCAGTACTTC. The encoded protein is CASSLEGREPTYEQYF.

This chain uses TRBV7-9 with TRBJ2-3; possibly TRBD2 for D (5 bases). Looked up from germline, CDR1 is SEHNR and CDR2 is FQNEAQ (reference sequence). V was pared by 5 bases and J by 2 bases, with 14 bases between. CDR3 length: 15 amino acids. CDR3 sequence: CASSPVGSFTDTQYF. The CDR3 bases are TGTGCCAGCAGCCCAGTGGGGAGCTTCACAGATACGCAGTATTTT.

The chain has TRBV10-3 and TRBJ1-5; D not certain. V lost 8 bases and J lost 0, with 11 bases in between. Germline assignment: CDR1 ENHRY and CDR2 SYGVKD. The CDR3 runs to 14 residues. The CDR3 DNA reads TGTGCCATCTCTAGAGGAGATAGCAATCAGCCCCAGCATTTT. Its protein product is CAISRGDSNQPQHF.

The J gene is TRBJ2-3, the V gene TRBV13, with a possible D match to TRBD1 (6 bases). This CDR3 has 17 residues. CDR1 and CDR2 from the germline V gene are PRHDT and FYEKMQ (reference sequence). V shed 5 bases and J shed 0 bases, with 18 bases lying between them. This chain's CDR3 is CASSGEQGLVSTDTQYF. CDR3 bases: TGTGCCAGCAGCGGCGAACAGGGTCTGGTTAGCACAGATACGCAGTATTTT. Filled out from reference TRBV13 and TRBJ2-3, the complete variable domain reads AAGVIQSPRHLIKEKRETATLKCYPIPRHDTVYWYQQGPGQDPQFLISFYEKMQSDKGSIPDRFSAQQFSDYHSELNMSSLELGDSALYFCASSGEQGLVSTDTQYFGPGTRLTVL.

V and J are TRBV5-4 and TRBJ1-1; 9 bases are shared with TRBD1. CDR1 is SGHNT, CDR2 YYREEE, per germline (reference sequence). This CDR3 contains 16 residues. Unmatched junction bases numbered 8, after V lost 4 bases and J lost 1 base. CDR3 DNA: TGTGCCAGCAGCCCGGGACAGGGAGTAAGGAACACTGAAGCTTTCTTT. Translated, it gives CASSPGQGVRNTEAFF.